A selection of T cell receptor beta chains follows, all from one sample in a study of vaccination effects on CD4 cells after COVID-19. TCRdb's table, derived via immunoSEQ multiplex PCR, lists solely in-frame clones and lacks some. The repertoire consists of about 34,000 clones, with approximately 73% occurring once and the leading ten covering less than 40%. No antigen has been identified for these receptors. The sequences come from CD4+ T cells from PBMCs cultured with a peptide pool, collected before COVID-19 vaccination. The source of these receptors is a human donor who had a prior SARS-CoV-2 infection. Both conserved end residues are trimmed from each CDR3. The order of the fields is V gene, J gene, CDR3 protein.

>TRBV9|TRBJ2-1
ASSVGGGDSYNEQF
>TRBV2|TRBJ2-3
ASSVNRVDTDTQY
>TRBV5-1|TRBJ2-5
ASSLAGTETQY
>TRBV27|TRBJ1-2
ASLPSLRAGGYT
>TRBV7-8|TRBJ1-1
ASSPQWTGNTEAF
>TRBV5-1|TRBJ2-7
ASSLGDGGGGEQY
>TRBV13|TRBJ2-1
ASSDLGNEQF
>TRBV7-7|TRBJ2-1
ASSPDRYNEQF
>TRBV12-5|TRBJ2-7
ASGLGGTVPYEQY
>TRBV27|TRBJ1-6
ASSLTNSPLH
>TRBV12-3/TRBV12-4|TRBJ1-6
ASSFYRDSPLH
>TRBV18|TRBJ2-7
ASSPSGLSYEQY
>TRBV5-1|TRBJ2-3
ASSLGSGTDTQY
>TRBV10-3|TRBJ1-1
AISESGQPLGNTEAF
>TRBV2|TRBJ2-1
ASSAMSGSGNEQF
>TRBV5-1|TRBJ2-1
ASAPLLAGVYEQF
>TRBV6-2/TRBV6-3|TRBJ1-5
ASSYSGDSNRNQPQH
>TRBV15|TRBJ1-1
ATSSQFETEAF
>TRBV7-2|TRBJ2-3
ASSRRLAGSADTQY
>TRBV4-1|TRBJ1-5
ASSQDGVRSNQPQH
>TRBV7-2|TRBJ2-5
ASSLSGETQY
>TRBV5-4|TRBJ2-3
ASSPRPSGTDTQY
>TRBV18|TRBJ1-2
ASSPEGSLYGYT
>TRBV27|TRBJ2-4
ASSSPTGKLAKNIQY
>TRBV7-9|TRBJ2-2
ASSLVFLADLYTGELF
>TRBV20-1|TRBJ2-2
SASPSEKNTGELF
>TRBV18|TRBJ1-5
ASSPGRNDQPQH
>TRBV7-9|TRBJ1-1
ASSWRAWPGQMNTEAF
>TRBV6-2/TRBV6-3|TRBJ2-3
ASSYPSFDTQY
>TRBV18|TRBJ2-1
ASSPAVGGTRSYNEQF
>TRBV5-1|TRBJ2-1
ASSLAGTGGEQF
>TRBV5-4|TRBJ2-2
ASSLMRESTGELF
>TRBV6-2/TRBV6-3|TRBJ2-1
ASSLTSFYNEQF
>TRBV3-1/TRBV3-2|TRBJ2-1
ASSPTSGTYNEQF
>TRBV11-2|TRBJ2-5
ASSPPGSGLD
>TRBV19|TRBJ2-1
ASSIGPGGGANNEQF
>TRBV18|TRBJ1-4
ASSPPGAEKLF
>TRBV5-1|TRBJ2-2
ASSPEAPGQNTGELF
>TRBV5-4|TRBJ2-5
ASSLGLAGVVETQY
>TRBV7-3|TRBJ1-4
ASSHRSRDSLTNEKLF
>TRBV6-5|TRBJ2-7
ASTPFPGTSYEQY
>TRBV24-1|TRBJ2-7
ATSDSGLAGRQY
>TRBV5-4|TRBJ2-5
ASSRRGIPETQY
>TRBV7-8|TRBJ2-3
ASSPEGRGDTQY
>TRBV29-1|TRBJ2-3
SVKRDRGYPDTQY
>TRBV4-3|TRBJ2-1
ASSQAFNSMAEQF
>TRBV15|TRBJ2-6
ATSLYRGGSGANVLT
>TRBV5-1|TRBJ2-3
ASSSDRNTDTQY
>TRBV18|TRBJ2-2
ASSRPGQGATGELF
>TRBV5-4|TRBJ1-2
ASSRTRGKLNYGYT
>TRBV11-2|TRBJ1-2
ASSANGFGYT
>TRBV7-2|TRBJ2-7
ASSFSVSYEQY
>TRBV7-2|TRBJ2-3
ASSLVAGSVQY